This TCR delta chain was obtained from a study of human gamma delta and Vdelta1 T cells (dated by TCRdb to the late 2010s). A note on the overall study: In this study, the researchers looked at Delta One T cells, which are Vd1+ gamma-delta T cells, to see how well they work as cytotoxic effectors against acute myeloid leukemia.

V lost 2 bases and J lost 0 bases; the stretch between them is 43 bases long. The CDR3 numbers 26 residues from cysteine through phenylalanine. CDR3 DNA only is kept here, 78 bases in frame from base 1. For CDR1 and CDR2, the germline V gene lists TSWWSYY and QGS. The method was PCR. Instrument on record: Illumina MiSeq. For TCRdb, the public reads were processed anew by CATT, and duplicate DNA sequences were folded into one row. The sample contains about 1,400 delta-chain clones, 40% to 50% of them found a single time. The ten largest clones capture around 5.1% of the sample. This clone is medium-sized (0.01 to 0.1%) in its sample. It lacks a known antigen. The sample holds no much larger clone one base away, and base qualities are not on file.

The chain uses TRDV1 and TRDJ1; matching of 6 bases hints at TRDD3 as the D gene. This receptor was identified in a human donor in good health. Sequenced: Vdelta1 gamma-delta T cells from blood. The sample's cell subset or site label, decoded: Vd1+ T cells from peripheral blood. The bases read TGTGCTCTTGGGGAATTTTTCCCTTTCCCTTCGACCACACGGGAGGGGATCCCGCCGTACACCGATAAACTCATCTTT. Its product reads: CALGEFFPFPSTTREGIPPYTDKLIF.